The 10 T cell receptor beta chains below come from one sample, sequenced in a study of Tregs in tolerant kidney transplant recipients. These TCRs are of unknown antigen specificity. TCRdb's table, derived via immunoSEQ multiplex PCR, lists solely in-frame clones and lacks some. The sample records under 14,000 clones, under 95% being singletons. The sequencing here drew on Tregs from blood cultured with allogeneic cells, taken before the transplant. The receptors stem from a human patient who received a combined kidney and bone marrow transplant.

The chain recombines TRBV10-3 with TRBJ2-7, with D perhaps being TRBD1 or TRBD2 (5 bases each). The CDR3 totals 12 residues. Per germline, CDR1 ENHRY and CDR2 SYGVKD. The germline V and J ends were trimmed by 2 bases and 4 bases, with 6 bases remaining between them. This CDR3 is CAISEGGYEQYF. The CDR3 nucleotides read TGTGCCATCAGTGAGGGGGGTTACGAGCAGTACTTC.

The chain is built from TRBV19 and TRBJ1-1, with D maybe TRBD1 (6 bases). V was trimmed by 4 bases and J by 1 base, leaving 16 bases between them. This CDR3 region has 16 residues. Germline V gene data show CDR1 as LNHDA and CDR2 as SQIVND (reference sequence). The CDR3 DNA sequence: TGTGCCAGTAGTACAATCCTCCGGGGGCCGAACACTGAAGCTTTCTTT. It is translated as CASSTILRGPNTEAFF.

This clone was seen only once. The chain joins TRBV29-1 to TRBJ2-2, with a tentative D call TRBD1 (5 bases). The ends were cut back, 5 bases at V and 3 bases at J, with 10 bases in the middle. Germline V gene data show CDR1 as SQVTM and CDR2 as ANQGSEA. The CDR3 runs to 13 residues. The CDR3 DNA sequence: TGCAGCGTTCCTGGACACTACACCGGGGAGCTGTTTTTT. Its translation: CSVPGHYTGELFF.

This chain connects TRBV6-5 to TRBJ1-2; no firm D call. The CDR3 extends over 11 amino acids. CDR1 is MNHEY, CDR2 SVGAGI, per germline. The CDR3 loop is CASGRRYGYTF. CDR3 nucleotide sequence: TGTGCTAGCGGGAGACGCTATGGCTACACCTTC.

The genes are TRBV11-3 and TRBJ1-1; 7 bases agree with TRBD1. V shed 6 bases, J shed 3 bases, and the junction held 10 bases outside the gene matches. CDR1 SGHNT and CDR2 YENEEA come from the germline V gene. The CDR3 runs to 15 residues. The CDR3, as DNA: TGTGCCAGCAGACCATTTCAGACAGGGTACACTGAAGCTTTCTTT. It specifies CASRPFQTGYTEAFF.

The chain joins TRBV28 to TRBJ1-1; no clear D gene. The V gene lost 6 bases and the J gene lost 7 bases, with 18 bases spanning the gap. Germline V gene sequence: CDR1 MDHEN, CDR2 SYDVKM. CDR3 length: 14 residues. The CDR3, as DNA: TGTGCCAGCAGCACCCGATCGACGGTGGGTGAAGCTTTCTTT. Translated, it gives CASSTRSTVGEAFF.

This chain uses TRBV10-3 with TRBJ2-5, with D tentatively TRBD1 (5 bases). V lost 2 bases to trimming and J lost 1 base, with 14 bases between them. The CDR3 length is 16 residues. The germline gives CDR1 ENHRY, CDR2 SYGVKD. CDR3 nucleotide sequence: TGTGCCATCAGTGAGCGGGCGCGCAGGGTCCAAGAGACCCAGTACTTC. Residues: CAISERARRVQETQYF.

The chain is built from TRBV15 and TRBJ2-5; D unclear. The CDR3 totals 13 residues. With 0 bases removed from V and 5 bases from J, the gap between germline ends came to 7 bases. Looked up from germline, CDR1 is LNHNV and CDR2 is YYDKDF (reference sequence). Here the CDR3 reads CATSRDPVETQYF. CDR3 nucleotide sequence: TGTGCCACCAGCAGAGATCCAGTGGAGACCCAGTACTTC. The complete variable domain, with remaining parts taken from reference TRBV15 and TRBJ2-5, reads DAMVIQNPRYQVTQFGKPVTLSCSQTLNHNVMYWYQQKSSQAPKLLFHYYDKDFNNEADTPDNFQSRRPNTSFCFLDIRSPGLGDTAMYLCATSRDPVETQYFGPGTRLLVL.

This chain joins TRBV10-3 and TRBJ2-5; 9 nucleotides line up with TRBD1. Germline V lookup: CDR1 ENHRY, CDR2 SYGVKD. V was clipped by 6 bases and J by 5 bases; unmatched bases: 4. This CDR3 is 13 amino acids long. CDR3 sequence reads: CAIRTQGAETQYF. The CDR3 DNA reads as TGTGCCATCAGGACACAGGGGGCCGAGACCCAGTACTTC.

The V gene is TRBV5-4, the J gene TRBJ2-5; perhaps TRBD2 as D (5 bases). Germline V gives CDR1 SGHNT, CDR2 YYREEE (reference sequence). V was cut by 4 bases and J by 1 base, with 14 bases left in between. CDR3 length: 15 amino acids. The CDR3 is CASSRRRSFQETQYF. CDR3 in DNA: TGTGCCAGCAGCCGGAGGCGTTCATTCCAAGAGACCCAGTACTTC. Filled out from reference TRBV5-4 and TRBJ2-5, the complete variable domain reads ETGVTQSPTHLIKTRGQQVTLRCSSQSGHNTVSWYQQALGQGPQFIFQYYREEENGRGNFPPRFSGLQFPNYSSELNVNALELDDSALYLCASSRRRSFQETQYFGPGTRLLVL.